Listed below are T cell receptor beta chains from one sample, sequenced in a study of CD8 T cells in Susac syndrome. TCRdb passed the immunoSEQ multiplex PCR reads through MiXCR, listing each CDR3 protein once. This table has 100,000 to 150,000 distinct CDR3 sequences, approximately 79% appearing once. The specimen sequenced was CD8+ T cells from PBMCs. Receptor source: a human donor with multiple sclerosis. CDR3s include the opening cysteine and the closing phenylalanine or tryptophan. D genes are given only for firm matches. Rows give clone size only sometimes, using once, few, many, or a class for an expanded clone.

size: .; D: .; V: TRBV19; J: TRBJ2-5; CDR3: CASSIAKWETQYF; DNA: TGTGCCAGTAGTATAGCTAAGTGGGAGACCCAGTACTTC
size: .; D: .; V: TRBV25-1; J: TRBJ2-5; CDR3: CASLQGRGSNGTQYF; DNA: TGTGCCAGTCTCCAGGGAAGAGGGTCGAACGGGACCCAGTACTTC
size: few; D: .; V: TRBV11-1; J: TRBJ1-5; CDR3: CASSPSGGLSNQPQHF; DNA: TGTGCCAGCAGCCCAAGCGGGGGGCTCAGCAATCAGCCCCAGCATTTT
size: few; D: TRBD1; V: TRBV10-3; J: TRBJ2-7; CDR3: CAIRRDSSYEQYF; DNA: TGTGCCATCAGAAGGGACAGCTCCTACGAGCAGTACTTC
size: .; D: TRBD1; V: TRBV7-9; J: TRBJ1-1; CDR3: CASSSGQGRHEAFF; DNA: TGTGCCAGCAGCAGCGGACAGGGCAGACATGAAGCTTTCTTT
size: .; D: .; V: TRBV14; J: TRBJ2-1; CDR3: CASSQAGYNEQFF; DNA: TGTGCCAGCAGCCAAGCGGGTTACAATGAGCAGTTCTTC
size: .; D: .; V: TRBV29-1; J: TRBJ2-2; CDR3: CSVEDPIAANTGELFF; DNA: TGCAGCGTTGAAGACCCGATAGCGGCGAACACCGGGGAGCTGTTTTTT
size: .; D: TRBD2; V: TRBV4-2; J: TRBJ2-2; CDR3: CASSQTGLAGANTGELFF; DNA: TGTGCCAGCAGCCAGACTGGACTAGCGGGAGCGAACACCGGGGAGCTGTTTTTT
size: .; D: TRBD1; V: TRBV7-9; J: TRBJ2-1; CDR3: CASSLQDRSYNEQFF; DNA: TGTGCCAGCAGCTTACAGGACAGGTCCTACAATGAGCAGTTCTTC
size: .; D: .; V: TRBV5-5; J: TRBJ1-1; CDR3: CASSFGGFAEAFF; DNA: TGTGCCAGCAGCTTTGGGGGTTTTGCTGAAGCTTTCTTT
size: .; D: TRBD1; V: TRBV5-8; J: TRBJ1-3; CDR3: CASSPDRGPYSGNTIYF; DNA: TGTGCCAGCAGCCCGGACAGGGGGCCGTACTCTGGAAACACCATATATTTT
size: .; D: .; V: TRBV14; J: TRBJ2-1; CDR3: CASSQDSVSYNEQFF; DNA: TGTGCCAGCAGCCAGGACTCCGTGTCCTACAATGAGCAGTTCTTC
size: .; D: .; V: TRBV19; J: TRBJ1-1; CDR3: CASSNTVVTEAFF; DNA: TGTGCCAGTAGCAATACGGTCGTCACTGAAGCTTTCTTT
size: .; D: .; V: TRBV12-3/TRBV12-4; J: TRBJ2-5; CDR3: CASSRTPTEETQYF; DNA: TGTGCCAGCAGCCGGACCCCGACAGAAGAGACCCAGTACTTC
size: .; D: TRBD1; V: TRBV29-1; J: TRBJ1-4; CDR3: CSVSSVRGGEEKLFF; DNA: TGCAGCGTTTCCTCGGTGAGAGGGGGCGAGGAAAAACTGTTTTTT
size: .; D: TRBD1; V: TRBV6-5; J: TRBJ1-1; CDR3: CASSTSGGNTEAFF; DNA: TGTGCCAGCAGCACTTCAGGGGGTAACACTGAAGCTTTCTTT
size: .; D: .; V: TRBV2; J: TRBJ1-5; CDR3: CASSDPKGGSNQPQHF; DNA: TGTGCCAGCAGTGACCCGAAGGGAGGGAGCAATCAGCCCCAGCATTTT
size: .; D: TRBD2; V: TRBV19; J: TRBJ2-6; CDR3: CATPLLEGAGTGANVLTF; DNA: TGTGCCACCCCCCTATTGGAGGGAGCGGGGACTGGGGCCAACGTCCTGACTTTC
size: .; D: TRBD1; V: TRBV6-5; J: TRBJ2-1; CDR3: CASTRQGANEQFF; DNA: TGTGCCAGCACGCGACAGGGGGCCAATGAGCAGTTCTTC
size: .; D: .; V: TRBV4-1; J: TRBJ1-4; CDR3: CASSPGPGGEKLFF; DNA: TGCGCCAGCAGTCCAGGGCCCGGGGGTGAAAAACTGTTTTTT
size: .; D: .; V: TRBV12-3/TRBV12-4; J: TRBJ1-1; CDR3: CASSFLQPEAFF; DNA: TGTGCCAGCAGTTTCCTTCAACCTGAAGCTTTCTTT
size: .; D: .; V: TRBV27; J: TRBJ2-1; CDR3: CASGGTYNEQFF; DNA: TGTGCCAGCGGCGGGACGTACAATGAGCAGTTCTTC
size: once; D: TRBD2; V: TRBV19; J: TRBJ2-5; CDR3: CASSGAGTSGTSQETQYF; DNA: TGTGCCAGTAGTGGAGCCGGGACTAGCGGGACCTCCCAAGAGACCCAGTACTTC